The entry that follows covers one TCR beta chain sequence. Seattle-derived patients entered the study during active infection and were followed longitudinally. This sample was included in a study of blood T cell repertoires in COVID-19. For the study at large: Samples came from the United States, Italy and Spain, spanning acute and convalescent COVID-19. In each case, the material was cDNA or gDNA derived from T cells, B-cell-depleted T cells, or PBMCs.

Original processing notes: It was from reference gene primer amplification that nucleated cell counts were estimated. Sequencing was performed with immunoSEQ multiplex PCR; in TCRdb, only in-frame clones are kept and a portion is missing. V and J calls and clone size come straight from that table; D and trimming were deduced from the DNA. The table has over 100,000 clones, roughly 89% seen once; the top ten hold roughly 3.9%. The germline V gene encodes CDR1 LNHDA and CDR2 SQIVND (reference sequence). The CDR3 covers 17 residues. J gave up 0 bases and V 11 bases, and 15 bases lay outside the gene matches.

The sequenced material came from peripheral blood. This TCR was sampled from a man in his 60s with COVID-19, enrolled during active disease. This chain links TRBV19 with TRBJ1-5; 8 positions agree with TRBD1. CDR3 in DNA: TGTGCCGTCAGACAGGGGAGTTCTGGTTTTAGCAATCAGCCCCAGCATTTT. Encoded protein: CAVRQGSSGFSNQPQHF. The entire variable domain, with the rest obtained from reference TRBV19 and TRBJ1-5, is as follows: DGGITQSPKYLFRKEGQNVTLSCEQNLNHDAMYWYRQDPGQGLRLIYYSQIVNDFQKGDIAEGYSVSREKKESFPLTVTSAQKNPTAFYLCAVRQGSSGFSNQPQHFGDGTRLSIL.